Included here is one T cell receptor beta chain sequence, with context. The sample comes from a study of identical twins. There are 16 residues in the CDR3. V was cut by 0 bases and J by 0 bases, with 13 bases left in between. In germline, CDR1 is DFQATT, CDR2 SNEGSKA (reference sequence). MiXCR, applied by TCRdb to the 5' RACE reads, yields one record per CDR3 protein. The sample contains 600,000 to 700,000 distinct CDR3 sequences, around 21% of which appear only once. These records were also assigned to another study, of T cells expressing NK-cell markers. That paper states: As a fraction of CD8+ T cells, dominant NKG2C+ clonotypes reached about 1.0-7.5% in about six donors. What remained unclear was the HCMV specificity of expanded NKG2C+ T cell clones.

The rearrangement uses TRBV20-1 and TRBJ2-3; D not certain. The material sequenced was PBMCs. The source is a woman aged 18-29 years in good health. This CDR3 is CSARDLVAASTDTQYF. CDR3 DNA: TGCAGTGCTAGAGATCTAGTTGCGGCTAGCACAGATACGCAGTATTTT.